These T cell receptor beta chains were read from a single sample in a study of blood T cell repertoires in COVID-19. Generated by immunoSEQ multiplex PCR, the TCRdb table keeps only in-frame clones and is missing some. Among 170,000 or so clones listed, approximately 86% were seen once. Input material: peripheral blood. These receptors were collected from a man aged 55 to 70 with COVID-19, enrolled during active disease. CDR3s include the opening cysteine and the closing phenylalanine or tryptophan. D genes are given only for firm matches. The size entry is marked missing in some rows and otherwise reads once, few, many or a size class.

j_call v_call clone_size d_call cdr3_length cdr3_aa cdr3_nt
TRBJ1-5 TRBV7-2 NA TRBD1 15 CASSLETGSGQPQHF TGTGCCAGCAGCTTAGAGACAGGGTCTGGACAGCCCCAGCATTTT
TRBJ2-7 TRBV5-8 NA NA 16 CASSTPTGTSHYEQYF TGTGCCAGCAGCACACCCACCGGGACATCCCACTACGAGCAGTACTTC
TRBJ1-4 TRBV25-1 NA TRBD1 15 CASSDRQGLGEKLFF TGTGCCAGCAGTGACCGACAGGGGCTAGGGGAAAAACTGTTTTTT
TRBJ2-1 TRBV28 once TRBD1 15 CASSFSGTGGGEQFF TGTGCCAGCAGTTTTTCCGGGACAGGAGGAGGTGAGCAGTTCTTC
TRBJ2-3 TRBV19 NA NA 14 CASSIVPSTDTQYF TGTGCCAGTAGTATAGTCCCGAGCACAGATACGCAGTATTTT
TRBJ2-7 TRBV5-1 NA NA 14 CASSLGGGTYEQYF TGCGCCAGCAGCTTGGGCGGGGGCACTTACGAGCAGTACTTC
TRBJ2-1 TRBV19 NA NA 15 CASSKGQGPYNEQFF TGTGCCAGTAGTAAGGGGCAGGGGCCCTACAATGAGCAGTTCTTC
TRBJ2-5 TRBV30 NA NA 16 CAWAWGVASNQETQYF TGTGCCTGGGCTTGGGGGGTTGCGTCGAACCAAGAGACCCAGTACTTC
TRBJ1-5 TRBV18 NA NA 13 CASSPQEGQPQHF TGTGCCAGCTCACCACAGGAGGGCCAGCCCCAGCATTTT
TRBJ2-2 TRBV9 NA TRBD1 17 CASSPNPGQGAAGELFF TGTGCCAGCAGCCCCAACCCGGGACAGGGGGCGGCCGGGGAGCTGTTTTTT
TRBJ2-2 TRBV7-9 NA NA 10 CASLTGELFF TGTGCCAGCCTTACCGGGGAGCTGTTTTTT
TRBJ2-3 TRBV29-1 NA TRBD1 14 CSVLRQGFEDTQYF TGCAGCGTTTTACGACAGGGGTTCGAAGATACGCAGTATTTT
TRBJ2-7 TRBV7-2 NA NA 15 CASSLAGDSHYEQYF TGTGCCAGCAGCTTAGCTGGTGACAGCCACTACGAGCAGTACTTC
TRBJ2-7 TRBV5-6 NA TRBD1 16 CASSLVGSGGDYEQYF TGTGCCAGCAGCTTGGTAGGGTCAGGGGGCGACTACGAGCAGTACTTC
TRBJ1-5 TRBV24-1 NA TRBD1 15 CATSAGTGLRQPQHF TGTGCCACCAGTGCCGGGACAGGGCTGCGGCAGCCCCAGCATTTT
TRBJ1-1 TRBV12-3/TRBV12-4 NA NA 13 CASSFMADTEAFF TGTGCCAGCAGTTTTATGGCAGACACTGAAGCTTTCTTT
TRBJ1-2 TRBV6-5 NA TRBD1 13 CASSKTGNYGYTF TGTGCCAGCAGCAAGACAGGGAACTATGGCTACACCTTC
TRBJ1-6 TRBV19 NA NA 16 CASSTQVRGRGSPLHF TGTGCCAGTAGTACCCAGGTGCGGGGGCGCGGTTCACCCCTCCACTTT
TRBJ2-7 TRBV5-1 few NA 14 CASRFGPGAYEQYF TGCGCCAGCAGATTTGGTCCAGGGGCCTACGAGCAGTACTTC
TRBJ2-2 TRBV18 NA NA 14 CASSPGGNTGELFF TGTGCCAGCTCACCGGGGGGAAACACCGGGGAGCTGTTTTTT
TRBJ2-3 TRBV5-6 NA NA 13 CASSLESADTQYF TGTGCCAGCAGCCTTGAGAGCGCAGATACGCAGTATTTT
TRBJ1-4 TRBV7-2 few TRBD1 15 CASSLSQGGAEKLFF TGTGCCAGCAGCTTGAGTCAGGGGGGAGCTGAAAAACTGTTTTTT
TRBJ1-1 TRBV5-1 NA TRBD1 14 CASSGGTANTEAFF TGCGCCAGCAGCGGGGGGACAGCCAACACTGAAGCTTTCTTT
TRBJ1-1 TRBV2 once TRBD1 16 CASKDRDVVENTEAFF TGTGCCAGCAAAGACAGGGACGTGGTGGAGAACACTGAAGCTTTCTTT
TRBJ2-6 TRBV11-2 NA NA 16 CASSLQTSPGANVLTF TGTGCCAGCAGCTTGCAGACTAGTCCCGGGGCCAACGTCCTGACTTTC
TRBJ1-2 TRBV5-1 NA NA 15 CASSSLQGANYGYTF TGCGCCAGCAGCTCGTTACAGGGAGCTAACTATGGCTACACCTTC
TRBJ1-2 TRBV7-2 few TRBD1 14 CASSLDTGAYGYTF TGTGCCAGCAGCTTAGACACAGGGGCCTATGGCTACACCTTC
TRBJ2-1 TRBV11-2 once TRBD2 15 CASSLQAGPYNEQFF TGTGCCAGCAGCTTACAAGCGGGGCCCTACAATGAGCAGTTCTTC
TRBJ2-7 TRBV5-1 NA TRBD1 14 CASSPGQGRYEQYF TGCGCCAGCAGCCCGGGACAGGGGAGGTACGAGCAGTACTTC
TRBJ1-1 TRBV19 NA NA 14 CASSTGQAFGLAFF TGTGCCAGTAGTACGGGACAAGCCTTTGGATTGGCTTTCTTT
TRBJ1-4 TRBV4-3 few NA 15 CASSQDNAANEKLFF TGCGCCAGCAGCCAAGATAACGCAGCTAATGAAAAACTGTTTTTT
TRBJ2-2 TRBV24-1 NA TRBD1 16 CATSDQGQGRSGELFF TGTGCCACCAGTGATCAAGGACAGGGGAGGTCCGGGGAGCTGTTTTTT
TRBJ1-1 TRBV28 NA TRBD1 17 CASTTMTGSVSYTEAFF TGTGCCAGCACCACTATGACAGGGTCTGTAAGCTACACTGAAGCTTTCTTT
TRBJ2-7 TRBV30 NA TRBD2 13 CAGIASGSVEQYF TGTGCCGGGATAGCAAGCGGGAGTGTGGAGCAGTACTTC
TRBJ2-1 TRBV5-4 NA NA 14 CASSLEDRYNEQFF TGTGCCAGCAGCTTGGAAGACAGATACAATGAGCAGTTCTTC
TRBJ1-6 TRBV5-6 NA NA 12 CASSLIQGPLHF TGTGCCAGCAGCTTGATACAGGGTCCCCTCCACTTT
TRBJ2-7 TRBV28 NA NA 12 CASRAGLNEQYF TGTGCCAGCAGGGCGGGGTTAAACGAGCAGTACTTC
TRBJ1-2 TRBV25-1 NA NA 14 CASSDGSANYGYTF TGTGCCAGCAGTGACGGCAGCGCAAACTATGGCTACACCTTC
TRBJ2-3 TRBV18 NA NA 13 CASSPADTDTQYF TGTGCCAGCTCACCGGCAGACACAGATACGCAGTATTTT
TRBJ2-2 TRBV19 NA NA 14 CASSIFGVTGELFF TGTGCCAGTAGTATCTTCGGGGTCACCGGGGAGCTGTTTTTT
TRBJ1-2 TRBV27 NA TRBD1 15 CASSQRGDRNYGYTF TGTGCCAGCAGTCAACGGGGGGACAGGAACTATGGCTACACCTTC
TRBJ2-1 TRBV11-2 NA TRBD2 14 CASSSLAGEQEQFF TGTGCCAGCAGCTCACTAGCGGGAGAACAGGAGCAGTTCTTC
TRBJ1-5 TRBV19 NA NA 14 CASSTEGREHPQHF TGTGCCAGTAGCACAGAGGGGAGGGAGCATCCCCAGCATTTT